This T cell receptor beta chain stems from a study of shared clonotypes between healthy human individuals (TCRdb year 2020). Study-wide context: Three men and a couple of women, aged 18 to 49 years, made up the cohort. For each donor, CD4 naive and CD4 memory were each given three plates, CD8 naive was given two plates, and CD8 memory was given one plate. Blood TCR repertoires of a handful of healthy adults were deeply sequenced to estimate repertoire size and the extent of clonotype sharing between individuals. To increase sequencing depth and limit assay-specific biases, TCR repertoire library preparation and sequencing were carried out by different laboratories using diverse techniques. Per donor, leukapheresis produced somewhere between about 0.94 and 9 billion PBMCs. Overall study results and their limits: Rarefaction of sorted-subset datasets indicated incomplete sequencing despite the large sequencing depth. Compared with non-shared clonotypes, the clonotypes found in all four sorted-subset donors had higher generation probabilities. Based on pairwise subsampling, the degree of clonotype sharing among donors was expected to be affected by sequencing depth. Roughly 5% of naive CD4, more than 3% of naive CD8, approximately 2% of memory CD4, and around 0.42% of memory CD8 clonotypes were shared across several donors. The small number of donors limited the genetic and exposure-history diversity represented. Larger estimated clonotype richness was generally found for naive subsets than for memory subsets. Sampling was restricted to blood, and TCR repertoires in tissues likely differ from the TCR repertoires found in blood.

Using the deep immunoSEQ assay, TCR CDR3 regions were amplified from genomic DNA by multiplex PCR. Extracted genomic DNA from each cell subset was distributed evenly across all wells of several immunoSEQ 96-well plates, and each plate was treated as a replicate. For sorted subsets, around 0.2 ug of genomic DNA, equivalent to roughly 30,000 T cell genomes, went into each replicate PCR. Purified libraries were quantified with a Qubit 3.0 fluorometer, sized on a Bioanalyzer 2100, and re-quantified with the KAPA Library Quantification kit. Each immunoSEQ 96-well plate was sequenced on its own single-read 150-cycle Illumina NextSeq 550 flow cell. Per the source publication's procedure: Because the immunoSEQ output held only junctional sequences and lacked quality scores, the filtering could not match the filtering applied to full-length reads. Sequences were annotated with PyIR, a Python wrapper for IgBLAST v1.9, and V/J genes and CDR3 were assigned using IMGT germline references. Reads were filtered out if the reads had weak V/J assignments (E-value above 1e-6), no CDR3, stop codons, out-of-frame junctions, or ambiguous translated residues. V3J clonotypes were defined as sequences sharing the same inferred V gene, J gene, and CDR3 amino acid sequence. To compute the percentage overlap between repertoires, the number of shared unique clonotypes was divided by the size of the smaller repertoire. Repertoire richness was assessed with RTK rarefaction, the Chao1 estimator, and Recon v2.1 estimates of unobserved clonotypes. Generation probabilities were computed with OLGA for all TCRbeta clonotypes obtained by the gDNA method from four donors. Here the immuneACCESS table is served through TCRdb, limited to in-frame sequences with V and J called. Missing clones are a known gap in these copies; in checked studies unresolved V genes cover under half, and the rest lacks a known reason. V, J and clone size derive from that table, while D and trimming were established from the DNA sequence. Across this sample there are fewer than 1 million clones, with approximately 97% seen only once. Of the sample, less than 0.25% falls within the top ten clones.

For the CD8 naive samples, CD45RO-negative cells were positively selected for CCR7, yielding a CD45RA+CCR7+ population from which TemRA cells were excluded. The donors were healthy, HIV-negative adults who had no recently reported acute infections or vaccinations. All donors were Caucasian adults living in Nashville, Tennessee, USA. Blood was obtained by leukapheresis, after which PBMCs were separated by Ficoll-Histopaque density gradient centrifugation and cryopreserved in liquid nitrogen vapor phase. Analytical flow cytometry was used to check the purity and quantity of every magnetically sorted T cell population. Genomic DNA was isolated from each sorted fraction and quantified by UV absorbance on a Nanodrop 2000c. On this clone itself: Its antigen remains unidentified. Base-call qualities are not available, and no considerably larger clone is one nucleotide away.

The junction shows trimming of 2 bases on V and 0 bases on J, plus 11 bases between the germline ends. The CDR3 numbers 15 residues from cysteine through phenylalanine. CDR3 DNA is the only sequence kept; it has 45 bases, read in frame from the first base. According to the germline V gene, CDR1 reads MGHRA and CDR2 reads YSYEKL. This sequence originates from a man aged 25 to 40 in good health. The specimen sequenced was naive CD8+ T cells sorted from blood. The cell subset or site label, read with the paper, signifies: CD45RA+CCR7+. This receptor chain uses TRBV4-1 and TRBJ2-7; TRBD2 might be the D gene, on 6 matching bases. The bases read TGCGCCAGCAGCCAATTCAGCGGGCGCTCCTACGAGCAGTACTTC. It translates as CASSQFSGRSYEQYF.